A selection of T cell receptor beta chains follows, all from one sample in a study of tumor-infiltrating lymphocytes in primary liver carcinoma. TCRdb reprocessed the multiplex PCR reads with MiXCR, giving one entry per CDR3 protein. The data contain 100,000 or so distinct CDR3 sequences, roughly 85% of them singletons. Sequenced sample: liver tumor tissue from sampling region 3. These receptors all come from a man in his forties with primary liver carcinoma and hepatitis B virus infection. The CDR3 runs from the conserved cysteine through the conserved F or W. A D gene is named only where the DNA matches it firmly. The size field is filled for only some rows; it gives once, few, many or a size class.

j_gene,d_gene,abundance,v_gene,CDR3aa,CDR3nt
TRBJ2-3,NA,many,TRBV29-1,CSALGLSYTDTQYF,TGCAGCGCCCTCGGGTTGTCTTACACAGATACGCAGTATTTT
TRBJ2-1,NA,NA,TRBV11-2,CASGAGTSSYNEQFF,TGTGCCAGCGGCGCCGGGACTTCCTCCTACAATGAGCAGTTCTTC
TRBJ2-7,TRBD2,NA,TRBV5-1,CANSSGLINPWQYF,TGCGCCAACAGCTCGGGACTAATTAACCCGTGGCAGTACTTC
TRBJ2-5,NA,NA,TRBV11-2,CTSSLRSAPGVTQYF,TGTACCAGCAGCCTCCGGTCAGCCCCAGGGGTGACTCAGTACTTC
TRBJ1-3,NA,NA,TRBV6-6,CASSISRTANSGNTIYF,TGTGCCAGCAGCATTAGCAGGACAGCGAACTCTGGAAACACCATATATTTT
TRBJ2-7,NA,NA,TRBV29-1,CSATTSGTDIPYEQYF,TGCAGCGCCACGACATCTGGGACCGACATTCCCTACGAGCAGTACTTC
TRBJ2-7,TRBD2,NA,TRBV29-1,CSVALGLAASYEQYF,TGCAGTGTCGCTTTGGGACTAGCGGCGTCTTACGAGCAGTACTTC
TRBJ2-5,NA,NA,TRBV28,CASSSSITVGETQYF,TGTGCCAGCAGTTCGAGCATAACAGTAGGAGAGACCCAGTACTTC
TRBJ2-3,TRBD2,NA,TRBV5-1,CSSRGSSGSSTDTQYF,TGCTCCAGCAGGGGGTCTAGCGGGAGTTCCACAGATACGCAGTATTTT
TRBJ2-7,TRBD1,NA,TRBV29-1,CSGQVTGGEGEQYF,TGCAGCGGACAAGTTACAGGGGGTGAAGGCGAGCAGTACTTC
TRBJ2-4,TRBD1,NA,TRBV18,CASSRGLQGENIRYF,TGTGCCAGCTCACGAGGTTTACAGGGGGAAAACATTCGGTACTTC